This record concerns one TCR beta chain sequence. Its antigen has not been determined. There are no base qualities to consult, and no much larger clone falls within one base. The immunoSEQ Assay, a bias-controlled multiplex PCR, was used to amplify TCRbeta CDR3 regions from genomic DNA. The source study handled its data this way. The number of nucleated cells in each sample was estimated by amplification of reference gene primers within the assay. To quantify the absolute abundance of each unique TCRbeta CDR3 rearrangement, sequence reads were collapsed and filtered. For each sample, productive Simpson clonality was calculated as the square root of Simpson's diversity index over productive rearrangements. The source is immuneACCESS, and TCRdb retained only in-frame sequences with V and J called. Part of the clones is not carried over; for the studies checked, unresolved V genes explain less than half of this, and the remainder is unexplained. V and J calls and clone size are given by that table; D and trimming were obtained from the DNA. This sample lists approximately 86,000 clones; less than 85% were detected once. Together, the top ten hold 10% of the sample.

Spanning cysteine to phenylalanine, the CDR3 consists of 14 amino acids. The CDR3 DNA has 42 bases and is translated from base 1. As encoded in the germline V gene, CDR1 is SGHTA while CDR2 is FQGTGA. V is shortened by 1 base, J by 4 bases, and the region joining them spans 9 bases. The collaborating institutions used their own protocols to collect whole blood in K2EDTA tubes. For TCRbeta analysis, collaborator samples were shipped as frozen whole blood, as isolated PBMCs, or as DNA extracted from either sample type. These data belong to a study of blood T cell repertoires in COVID-19 (TCRdb year 2020). Regarding the research as a whole: The collaborator samples originated in the United States, Italy and Spain and spanned the acute and convalescent phases of COVID-19. The samples were drawn from the first 160 participants of the ongoing ImmuneRACE study and from 1,254 subjects provided by 6 global collaborators. The prospective study material was composed of cDNA or gDNA derived from T cells, B-cell-depleted T cells, or PBMCs. HLA class I and class II types, where available, came from metadata supplied by the sample provider rather than from assay-based typing. The repertoires were released in a freely available public database intended as a resource for research on the immune response to SARS-CoV-2. Deeply sampled blood TCRbeta repertoires from subjects exposed to, actively infected with, or recovered from COVID-19 were included in the dataset. A de-identified subject ID, COVID-19 status, age in years and sex were almost always included in the sample metadata. The research as a whole found: The amount of clinical and demographic metadata varied by source and participant and was provided uncurated.

Material: peripheral blood. Recombination connected TRBV7-3 to TRBJ2-3, with no D gene named confidently. This receptor was obtained from a woman in her 70s with acute or convalescent COVID-19. DNA sequence: TGTGCCAGCAGCTTAAGTACAGCCGCAGATACGCAGTATTTT. It specifies CASSLSTAADTQYF.